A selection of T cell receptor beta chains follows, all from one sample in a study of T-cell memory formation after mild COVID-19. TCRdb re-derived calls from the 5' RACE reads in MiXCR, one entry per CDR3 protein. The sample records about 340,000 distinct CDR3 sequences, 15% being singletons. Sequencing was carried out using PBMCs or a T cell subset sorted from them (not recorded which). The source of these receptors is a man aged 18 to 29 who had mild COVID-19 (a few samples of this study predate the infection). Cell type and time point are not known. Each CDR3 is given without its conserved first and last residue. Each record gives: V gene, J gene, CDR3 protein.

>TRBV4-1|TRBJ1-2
ASSPTEGSGGYT
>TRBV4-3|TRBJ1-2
ASSQDWPGDYYGYT
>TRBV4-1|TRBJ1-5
ASSLRQGRGYQPQH
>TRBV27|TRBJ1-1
ASSLLLGQGEAF
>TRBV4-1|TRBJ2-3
ASRRSGYTSTDTQY
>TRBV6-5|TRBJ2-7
ASSYYRAREQY
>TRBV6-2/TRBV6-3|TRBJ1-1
ASNPVGDTEAF
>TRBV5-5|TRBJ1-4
ASSLMGNSNEKLF
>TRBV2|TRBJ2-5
ASIGGGYQETQY
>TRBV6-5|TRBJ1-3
ASSRGGIAGNTIY
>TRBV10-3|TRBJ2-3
AIMGSGGPDTQY
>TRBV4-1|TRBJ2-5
ASSPGTGEKETQY
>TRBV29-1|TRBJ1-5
SVAGTGDQPQH
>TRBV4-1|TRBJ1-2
ASSQVGARGYT
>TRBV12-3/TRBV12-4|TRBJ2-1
ASSLGTGKNEQF
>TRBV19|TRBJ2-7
ASSDHREEEQY
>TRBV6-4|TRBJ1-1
ATQGPEAF
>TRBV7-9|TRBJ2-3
ASSPKAMSTDTQY
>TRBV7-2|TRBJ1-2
ASSLGATGNHGYT
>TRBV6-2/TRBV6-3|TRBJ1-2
ASSYMRSGWYGYT
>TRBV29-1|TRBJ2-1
SVGWRGDNEQF
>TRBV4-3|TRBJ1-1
ASSQTDRGWTEAF
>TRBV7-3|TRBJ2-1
ASSLRDTYNEQF
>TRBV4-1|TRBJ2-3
ASSQAGTLLTDTQY
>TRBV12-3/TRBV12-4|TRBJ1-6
ATQGYNSPLH
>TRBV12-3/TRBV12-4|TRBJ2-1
ASSFEDRDQRYNEQF
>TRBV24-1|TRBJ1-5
ATRGGGTGNQPQH
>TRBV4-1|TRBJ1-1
ASSQVLGENTEAF
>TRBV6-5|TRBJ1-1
ASRTGTIGTEAF
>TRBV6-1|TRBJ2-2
AADRENIGELF
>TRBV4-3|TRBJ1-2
ASSRKGGLGYT
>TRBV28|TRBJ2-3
ASTIGGRPSTDTQY
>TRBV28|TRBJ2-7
ASRPGQAYEQY
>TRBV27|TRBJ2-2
ASSLSPGNTGELF
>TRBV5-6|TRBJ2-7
ASGTGAPLVHEQY